A selection of T cell receptor beta chains follows, all from one sample in a study of blood T cell repertoires in COVID-19. Sequenced by immunoSEQ multiplex PCR; TCRdb stores in-frame clones only, minus some. The sample lists under 300,000 clones; around nine tenths were seen once. The sample consisted of PBMCs or T cells enriched from blood (not recorded which). The receptors stem from a woman aged 45-65 years who had recovered from COVID-19. Both conserved end residues are part of each CDR3. A D gene is named only where the DNA matches it firmly. Size is stated for part of the rows, as once, few or many counts, or as a class when the clone is expanded.

>TRBV29-1|-|TRBJ1-5|-
TGCAGCGTTGAAACAGGATCTAGCAATCAGCCCCAGCATTTT
CSVETGSSNQPQHF
>TRBV27|-|TRBJ2-7|TRBD2
TGTGCCAGCAGTCAACCGGGACTAGGGTACTACGAGCAGTACTTC
CASSQPGLGYYEQYF
>TRBV11-3|once|TRBJ2-5|-
TGTGCCAGCAGCGCAACTCGCGGAGGGACCCAGTACTTC
CASSATRGGTQYF
>TRBV28|-|TRBJ1-2|TRBD1
TGTGCCAGCAGCTCCGGGACAGTATTAAACTATGGCTACACCTTC
CASSSGTVLNYGYTF
>TRBV19|-|TRBJ1-1|-
TGTGCCAGTAGTACAGGACAGTATAACACTGAAGCTTTCTTT
CASSTGQYNTEAFF
>TRBV5-1|-|TRBJ2-5|-
TGCGCCAGCAGTCAACCCCGGGGAGAGACCCAGTACTTC
CASSQPRGETQYF
>TRBV14|-|TRBJ2-1|TRBD2
TGTGCCAGCAGCCAAACCGGGACTAGCACACACAATGAGCAGTTCTTC
CASSQTGTSTHNEQFF
>TRBV28|-|TRBJ1-5|-
TGTGCCAGCAGTTTAGCGCAGGGCAGGGTCGATCAGCCCCAGCATTTT
CASSLAQGRVDQPQHF
>TRBV6-7|-|TRBJ2-5|TRBD2
TGTGCCAGCAGTTACCCGGGACTAGCGGGAGGGTCAGAGACCCAGTACTTC
CASSYPGLAGGSETQYF
>TRBV10-2|-|TRBJ2-3|TRBD2
TGCGCCAGCTTGGGACTAGCGGGAGAAGGTACGCAGTATTTT
CASLGLAGEGTQYF
>TRBV5-6|-|TRBJ1-2|-
TGTGCCAGCAGCTTGGAGGCGGCGCAGGGGATTAGTGGCTACACCTTC
CASSLEAAQGISGYTF
>TRBV5-1|-|TRBJ2-7|-
TGCGCCAGCAGCTTGACTCAATACGAGCAGTACTTC
CASSLTQYEQYF
>TRBV10-3|-|TRBJ1-6|-
TGTGCCATGCAGTCGGGAACGAATTCACCCCTCCACTTT
CAMQSGTNSPLHF
>TRBV28|-|TRBJ1-2|-
TGTGCCAGCAGTTCTCATCGGTGGGGCGGAACCGGGTCAAGTGCTTCCACCTTC
CASSSHRWGGTGSSASTF
>TRBV4-3|-|TRBJ1-1|-
TGCGCCAGCAGCCAAGATTTTGAGATGAACACTGAAGCTTTCTTT
CASSQDFEMNTEAFF
>TRBV5-1|-|TRBJ2-3|-
TGCGCCAGCAGCTTGTCGGGGGAGCCTAACACAGATACGCAGTATTTT
CASSLSGEPNTDTQYF
>TRBV5-7|-|TRBJ2-1|TRBD2
TGTGCCAGCAGCCCCCCTGGCGGGAGGGATTCTTGCTACAATGAGCAGTTCTTC
CASSPPGGRDSCYNEQFF
>TRBV3-1/TRBV3-2|-|TRBJ2-1|-
TGTGCCAGCAGCCCCGGGACTTTCACACCCTACAATGAGCAGTTCTTC
CASSPGTFTPYNEQFF
>TRBV11-3|-|TRBJ1-5|-
TGTGCCAGCAGCTTAGGTATACGGTCAAATCAGCCCCAGCATTTT
CASSLGIRSNQPQHF
>TRBV27|-|TRBJ2-7|-
TGTGCCAGCAGTTCCTATACAGGGTCCAACGAGCAGTACTTC
CASSSYTGSNEQYF
>TRBV10-1|-|TRBJ1-4|TRBD1
TGCGCCAGCAGTGATCCGACCGGGACAGGGGACGAAAAACTGTTTTTT
CASSDPTGTGDEKLFF
>TRBV27|-|TRBJ2-1|TRBD1
TGTGCCAGCAGTCTATCAGGGGGCGAGCAGTTCTTC
CASSLSGGEQFF
>TRBV6-5|-|TRBJ1-1|-
TGTGCCAGCACTCGCGGGGGCACTGAAGCTTTCTTT
CASTRGGTEAFF
>TRBV2|-|TRBJ1-5|-
TGTGCCAGCAGTGAAGAATATAATCAGCCCCAGCATTTT
CASSEEYNQPQHF
>TRBV6-5|-|TRBJ1-5|-
TGTGCCAGCAGTACTCGGGGGAGCAATCAGCCCCAGCATTTT
CASSTRGSNQPQHF
>TRBV28|once|TRBJ2-5|-
TGTGCCAGCGGTGGGGGCGGAGAGACCCAGTACTTC
CASGGGGETQYF
>TRBV19|-|TRBJ1-5|-
TGTGCCAGTAGTATCCCCGGGGGGCAGCCCCAGCATTTT
CASSIPGGQPQHF
>TRBV15|-|TRBJ2-2|-
TGTGCCACCAGCAGCGGGGACTCCCTATCCGGGGAGCTGTTTTTT
CATSSGDSLSGELFF
>TRBV6-5|-|TRBJ2-7|TRBD2
TGTGCCAGCAGACGTCTAGCGGGAGACTCCTACGAGCAGTACTTC
CASRRLAGDSYEQYF
>TRBV27|-|TRBJ1-3|-
TGTGCCAGCAGTTCCACCGGGAGACCAAACACCATATATTTT
CASSSTGRPNTIYF
>TRBV28|-|TRBJ2-7|TRBD2
TGTGCCAGCAGCATCAGCGGGAGGACCTACGAGCAGTACTTC
CASSISGRTYEQYF
>TRBV10-3|-|TRBJ1-5|-
TGTGCCATCAGTGCCTTCGACAGGACCCATCAGCCCCAGCATTTT
CAISAFDRTHQPQHF
>TRBV18|few|TRBJ2-1|TRBD1
TGTGCCAGCTCACCACCGTCAGGGGGCAGCTATGAGCAGTTCTTC
CASSPPSGGSYEQFF
>TRBV13|-|TRBJ1-4|-
TGTGCCAGCAGCACAGGGCCGGGGGGCGAAAAACTGTTTTTT
CASSTGPGGEKLFF
>TRBV28|-|TRBJ2-1|TRBD2
TGTGCCAGCAGGATGACTAGCGGGAGTCCCAATGAGCAGTTCTTC
CASRMTSGSPNEQFF
>TRBV28|-|TRBJ2-7|-
TGTGCCAGCAGTTTGGGCCGAAAATCCTACGAGCAGTACTTC
CASSLGRKSYEQYF
>TRBV7-9|few|TRBJ1-2|TRBD1
TGTGCCAGCAGCGGGACAGGGCGAATGAACTATGGCTACACCTTC
CASSGTGRMNYGYTF
>TRBV18|-|TRBJ2-3|-
TGTGCCAGCTCACCCACTACAGGGTGGGCAGATACGCAGTATTTT
CASSPTTGWADTQYF
>TRBV28|-|TRBJ1-2|TRBD1
TGTGCCAGCCAGGGACAGCACTATGGCTACACCTTC
CASQGQHYGYTF
>TRBV7-9|-|TRBJ2-5|TRBD1
TGTGCCAGCAGCTTAGACCTTAGGGGGCGAGAGACCCAGTACTTC
CASSLDLRGRETQYF